This T cell receptor (beta chain) was sequenced for a study of neurological immune-mediated disorders. Trimming left V 3 bases short and J 8 bases short, with 10 bases between. Per the germline V gene, CDR1 is SGHDN and CDR2 is FVKESK. The CDR3 sequence is 13 residues long. In TCRdb, the 5' RACE reads were re-called with MiXCR into one record per CDR3 protein. Among some 28,000 distinct CDR3 sequences listed, 5% to 7.5% were seen once. This clonotype was seen ten or more times. Specimen: PBMCs. This sequence joins TRBV14 and TRBJ2-2; D remains unclear. This receptor was taken from a woman aged 45-65 years in good health. The CDR3 DNA sequence: TGTGCCAGCAGCCACGACCTTAGGGGGGAGCTGTTTTTT. As protein: CASSHDLRGELFF. The complete variable domain, with remaining parts taken from reference TRBV14 and TRBJ2-2, reads EAGVTQFPSHSVIEKGQTVTLRCDPISGHDNLYWYRRVMGKEIKFLLHFVKESKQDESGMPNNRFLAERTGGTYSTLKVQPAELEDSGVYFCASSHDLRGELFFGEGSRLTVL.